This TCR beta chain was observed in a study of T cell responses to AZD1222 COVID-19 vaccine. General observations from the study: When two AZD1222 doses had been given, Spike-specific TCR breadth and depth rose. It was only after the peak T cell response that any repertoires were sampled.

About this clone: Its antigen remains unknown.

Trimming cost V 7 bases and J 4 bases, with 13 bases left between them. This CDR3 comprises 13 residues. Germline CDR1 and CDR2: MDHEN and SYDVKM. Measured with immunoSEQ multiplex PCR; TCRdb has only the in-frame clones, and not every one. The repertoire consists of about 190,000 clones, with 85% to 90% occurring once and the leading ten covering 2.7%. Sequenced here: peripheral blood, sampled on day 0 of MenACWY control vaccination. This rearrangement joins TRBV28 to TRBJ1-2; a possible D gene is TRBD1 (5 bases). The clonotype was recovered from an adult in good health. CDR3 coding DNA: TGTGCCAGCAACACCGGGACCCTCTATGGCTACACCTTC. Residues: CASNTGTLYGYTF.